This is a list of T cell receptor beta chains from one sample in a study of blood T cell repertoires in COVID-19. Method: immunoSEQ multiplex PCR; TCRdb's copy keeps in-frame clones and lacks some. The sample consists of about 360,000 clones, around nine tenths of them appearing once. The sequenced sample consisted of peripheral blood. The receptor set was obtained from a woman in her sixties with COVID-19, enrolled during active disease. CDR3s include the opening cysteine and the closing phenylalanine or tryptophan. The D gene is left open where the match is weak. Expanded clones are given a class, and other clones once, few, many or no size at all.

CDR3: CASSFSGGALGETQYF; DNA: TGTGCCAGCAGCTTTAGCGGGGGGGCCCTGGGGGAGACCCAGTACTTC; V: TRBV7-2; D: TRBD2; size: .; J: TRBJ2-5
CDR3: CASSLGTSNEQFF; DNA: TGTGCCAGCAGCTTGGGGACTAGCAATGAGCAGTTCTTC; V: TRBV5-5; D: TRBD2; size: .; J: TRBJ2-1
CDR3: CASMGSGAGANVLTF; DNA: TGTGCCAGTATGGGCAGCGGGGCTGGGGCCAACGTCCTGACTTTC; V: TRBV19; D: TRBD2; size: .; J: TRBJ2-6
CDR3: CASSPTEGYEQYF; DNA: TGCGCCAGCAGCCCCACAGAGGGCTACGAGCAGTACTTC; V: TRBV4-1; D: .; size: .; J: TRBJ2-7
CDR3: CASSADSGTSGDTQYF; DNA: TGCGCCAGCAGCGCGGATTCCGGGACTAGTGGGGATACGCAGTATTTT; V: TRBV5-1; D: TRBD2; size: .; J: TRBJ2-3
CDR3: CASQGMTNEKLFF; DNA: TGCGCCAGCCAGGGGATGACTAATGAAAAACTGTTTTTT; V: TRBV5-1; D: .; size: .; J: TRBJ1-4
CDR3: CASSGRTAFTGELFF; DNA: TGTGCCAGCAGTGGGAGGACAGCGTTCACCGGGGAGCTGTTTTTT; V: TRBV2; D: .; size: few; J: TRBJ2-2
CDR3: CAWSRAGGNTIYF; DNA: TGTGCCTGGAGTCGGGCAGGGGGAAACACCATATATTTT; V: TRBV30; D: .; size: .; J: TRBJ1-3
CDR3: CSARDTQATEAFF; DNA: TGCAGCGCCCGCGACACCCAGGCCACTGAAGCTTTCTTT; V: TRBV29-1; D: .; size: .; J: TRBJ1-1
CDR3: CASSKGLAGVETQYF; DNA: TGTGCCAGCAGCAAAGGACTAGCGGGGGTAGAGACCCAGTACTTC; V: TRBV7-9; D: TRBD2; size: .; J: TRBJ2-5
CDR3: CASSVGQGRQPQHF; DNA: TGTGCCAGCAGCGTAGGACAGGGCAGACAGCCCCAGCATTTT; V: TRBV2; D: TRBD1; size: .; J: TRBJ1-5
CDR3: CASKKRGEVNTGELFF; DNA: TGTGCCAGCAAAAAGCGGGGGGAGGTGAACACCGGGGAGCTGTTTTTT; V: TRBV27; D: TRBD2; size: .; J: TRBJ2-2
CDR3: CASTQEPNSPLHF; DNA: TGTGCCAGCACACAGGAGCCTAATTCACCCCTCCACTTT; V: TRBV2; D: .; size: .; J: TRBJ1-6
CDR3: CASNMGQGPYGYTF; DNA: TGTGCCAGCAACATGGGACAGGGCCCCTATGGCTACACCTTC; V: TRBV7-2; D: TRBD1; size: .; J: TRBJ1-2
CDR3: CASSQGGQARYGYTF; DNA: TGTGCCAGCAGCCAAGGAGGGCAGGCCCGTTATGGCTACACCTTC; V: TRBV3-1/TRBV3-2; D: .; size: .; J: TRBJ1-2
CDR3: CASSFGRGYNSPLHF; DNA: TGTGCCAGCAGCTTTGGACGGGGATATAATTCACCCCTCCACTTT; V: TRBV5-4; D: .; size: .; J: TRBJ1-6
CDR3: CASSPGGQYYGYTF; DNA: TGTGCCAGCAGCCCGGGGGGGCAGTACTATGGCTACACCTTC; V: TRBV11-2; D: .; size: .; J: TRBJ1-2
CDR3: CASSSQGTGELFF; DNA: TGTGCCAGCTCCTCTCAGGGAACCGGGGAGCTGTTTTTT; V: TRBV18; D: .; size: .; J: TRBJ2-2
CDR3: CASSEGTSGVDEQFF; DNA: TGTGCCAGCAGTGAGGGGACTAGCGGGGTAGATGAGCAGTTCTTC; V: TRBV2; D: TRBD2; size: .; J: TRBJ2-1
CDR3: CASSWPGYGYTF; DNA: TGTGCCAGCAGCTGGCCAGGCTATGGCTACACCTTC; V: TRBV5-4; D: .; size: .; J: TRBJ1-2
CDR3: CASSFTGTTNTEAFF; DNA: TGTGCCAGCAGCTTTACCGGGACAACGAACACTGAAGCTTTCTTT; V: TRBV7-9; D: .; size: once; J: TRBJ1-1
CDR3: CASGWGTDTQYF; DNA: TGTGCCTCGGGGTGGGGTACAGATACGCAGTATTTT; V: TRBV5-6; D: .; size: .; J: TRBJ2-3
CDR3: CASSRDRGMYGSPLHF; DNA: TGTGCCAGCAGCCGGGACAGGGGAATGTATGGTTCACCCCTCCACTTT; V: TRBV5-6; D: TRBD1; size: .; J: TRBJ1-6
CDR3: CASSRGRGQGPYNEQFF; DNA: TGTGCCAGCAGCCGTGGGAGGGGACAGGGGCCCTACAATGAGCAGTTCTTC; V: TRBV7-3; D: TRBD1; size: .; J: TRBJ2-1
CDR3: CASSQLSTGTTFHGTQYF; DNA: TGTGCCAGCAGCCAGCTGTCCACCGGGACTACCTTCCATGGGACCCAGTACTTC; V: TRBV3-1/TRBV3-2; D: TRBD2; size: .; J: TRBJ2-5
CDR3: CASRTGTATNEKLFF; DNA: TGTGCCAGTCGGACGGGGACAGCAACTAATGAAAAACTGTTTTTT; V: TRBV19; D: TRBD1; size: .; J: TRBJ1-4
CDR3: CASSADRAYEKLFF; DNA: TGTGCCAGCAGCGCGGACAGGGCCTATGAAAAACTGTTTTTT; V: TRBV5-6; D: TRBD1; size: .; J: TRBJ1-4
CDR3: CASSSTGSGSEAFF; DNA: TGTGCCAGCAGCTCGACAGGGTCGGGGAGTGAAGCTTTCTTT; V: TRBV11-3; D: TRBD1; size: .; J: TRBJ1-1
CDR3: CASRLGRGTEAFF; DNA: TGCGCCAGCAGACTGGGGAGGGGCACTGAAGCTTTCTTT; V: TRBV10-2; D: .; size: .; J: TRBJ1-1
CDR3: CASSFTGDGYTF; DNA: TGTGCCAGCAGTTTCACAGGGGATGGCTACACCTTC; V: TRBV5-5; D: TRBD1; size: .; J: TRBJ1-2
CDR3: CASSQPSRGGINEQFF; DNA: TGTGCCAGCAGCCAACCTTCGCGCGGTGGAATCAATGAGCAGTTCTTC; V: TRBV4-2; D: .; size: .; J: TRBJ2-1
CDR3: CASSWTSGGSTDTQYF; DNA: TGTGCCAGCAGCTGGACTAGCGGGGGAAGCACAGATACGCAGTATTTT; V: TRBV7-2; D: TRBD2; size: .; J: TRBJ2-3
CDR3: CASSFGTGNYGLYF; DNA: .; V: TRBV6-5; D: .; size: .; J: TRBJ2-7
CDR3: CASNPDSLVNEKLFF; DNA: TGTGCCAGCAATCCCGACAGCCTTGTTAATGAAAAACTGTTTTTT; V: TRBV2; D: .; size: .; J: TRBJ1-4
CDR3: CASSILGQASSYEQYF; DNA: TGTGCCAGTAGTATCCTGGGACAGGCCAGCTCCTACGAGCAGTACTTC; V: TRBV19; D: TRBD1; size: .; J: TRBJ2-7
CDR3: CASSPGGPNTEAFF; DNA: TGTGCCAGCAGCCCTGGAGGGCCGAACACTGAAGCTTTCTTT; V: TRBV5-4; D: .; size: .; J: TRBJ1-1
CDR3: CASSVAYSRGLTDTQYF; DNA: TGTGCCAGCAGCGTAGCCTACTCGCGGGGCCTCACAGATACGCAGTATTTT; V: TRBV9; D: .; size: .; J: TRBJ2-3
CDR3: CASSFSGLAEQETQYF; DNA: TGTGCCAGCAGCTTTTCGGGACTAGCCGAACAAGAGACCCAGTACTTC; V: TRBV11-3; D: TRBD2; size: .; J: TRBJ2-5
CDR3: CASSEVGVDRVYGNTIYF; DNA: TGTGCCAGCAGTGAAGTTGGGGTGGACAGGGTCTACGGAAACACCATATATTTT; V: TRBV6-1; D: TRBD1; size: .; J: TRBJ1-3
CDR3: CASSPSPGNTIYF; DNA: TGTGCCAGCTCACCATCCCCGGGGAACACCATATATTTT; V: TRBV18; D: .; size: .; J: TRBJ1-3
CDR3: CASSPSLWLRGPTEAFF; DNA: TGTGCCAGCAGCCCGTCTCTTTGGCTCAGGGGGCCTACTGAAGCTTTCTTT; V: TRBV3-1/TRBV3-2; D: TRBD1; size: .; J: TRBJ1-1
CDR3: CASSFSEARGSPLHF; DNA: TGTGCCAGCAGCTTCTCCGAGGCACGGGGATCACCCCTCCACTTT; V: TRBV5-8; D: .; size: .; J: TRBJ1-6
CDR3: CASSRSGGTTDTQYF; DNA: TGTGCCAGCAGCAGAAGCGGGGGGACCACAGATACGCAGTATTTT; V: TRBV4-2; D: TRBD2; size: .; J: TRBJ2-3
CDR3: CASGLPSEGAWEADTQYF; DNA: TGTGCTAGTGGTTTGCCCTCAGAGGGGGCATGGGAAGCAGATACGCAGTATTTT; V: TRBV12-5; D: TRBD1; size: .; J: TRBJ2-3
CDR3: CASSFQGGRTEAFF; DNA: TGTGCCAGTAGTTTCCAGGGAGGGAGGACTGAAGCTTTCTTT; V: TRBV19; D: .; size: .; J: TRBJ1-1
CDR3: CASSLVYADRGVKETQYF; DNA: TGTGCCAGCAGCTTAGTTTATGCGGACAGGGGAGTCAAAGAGACCCAGTACTTC; V: TRBV7-6; D: TRBD1; size: .; J: TRBJ2-5
CDR3: CASSLGKLAVTDTQYF; DNA: TGTGCCAGCAGCTTGGGTAAACTAGCGGTAACAGATACGCAGTATTTT; V: TRBV7-2; D: TRBD2; size: .; J: TRBJ2-3
CDR3: CASSLAVPDGYTF; DNA: TGTGCCAGCAGCTTAGCGGTGCCGGATGGCTACACCTTC; V: TRBV7-9; D: .; size: .; J: TRBJ1-2
CDR3: CASTDYRANTGELFF; DNA: TGTGCCAGCACCGATTACAGGGCGAACACCGGGGAGCTGTTTTTT; V: TRBV7-9; D: .; size: .; J: TRBJ2-2
CDR3: CASSYSWGAASYEQYF; DNA: TGTGCCAGCAGTTACTCATGGGGCGCAGCCTCCTACGAGCAGTACTTC; V: TRBV6-2/TRBV6-3; D: .; size: once; J: TRBJ2-7
CDR3: CASSLALRVSEKLFF; DNA: TGTGCCAGCAGCTTAGCGCTCAGGGTATCGGAAAAACTGTTTTTT; V: TRBV7-9; D: .; size: .; J: TRBJ1-4
CDR3: CASSSFLAASSTDTQYF; DNA: TGCGCCAGCAGCTCTTTTTTAGCGGCATCTAGCACAGATACGCAGTATTTT; V: TRBV5-1; D: .; size: .; J: TRBJ2-3
CDR3: CASSTRTRQGPHYEQYF; DNA: TGTGCCAGCAGCACCCGTACGAGACAGGGGCCCCACTACGAGCAGTACTTC; V: TRBV7-9; D: TRBD1; size: .; J: TRBJ2-7
CDR3: CSSLYSLQETQYF; DNA: TGCAGCTCCCTTTACAGCTTGCAAGAGACCCAGTACTTC; V: TRBV29-1; D: .; size: .; J: TRBJ2-5
CDR3: CASSRPGSREQYF; DNA: TGTGCCAGCAGCCGCCCAGGGTCGCGCGAGCAGTACTTC; V: TRBV7-2; D: .; size: once; J: TRBJ2-7